The clone carrying this T cell receptor beta chain was counted only a few times. The entry originates in a study of T-cell memory formation after mild COVID-19. TCRdb analysed the 5' RACE reads with MiXCR anew, one entry per CDR3 protein. The table shows a few hundred thousand distinct CDR3 sequences, with roughly 25% occurring only once. J was trimmed by 6 bases and V by 5 bases; bases with no gene match: 5. The CDR3 runs 13 residues. Germline lookup yields CDR1 SEHNR and CDR2 FQNEAQ (reference sequence). The specimen sequenced was PBMCs or a T cell subset sorted from them (not recorded which). The TCR originated in an adult woman who had mild COVID-19 (a few samples of this study predate the infection). Cell type and time point are not known. The chain recombines TRBV7-9 with TRBJ2-7, with TRBD1 matching over 9 bases. The DNA for the CDR3 is TGTGCCAGCAGCCCACAGGGGGCATCCGAGCAGTACTTC. As protein: CASSPQGASEQYF.